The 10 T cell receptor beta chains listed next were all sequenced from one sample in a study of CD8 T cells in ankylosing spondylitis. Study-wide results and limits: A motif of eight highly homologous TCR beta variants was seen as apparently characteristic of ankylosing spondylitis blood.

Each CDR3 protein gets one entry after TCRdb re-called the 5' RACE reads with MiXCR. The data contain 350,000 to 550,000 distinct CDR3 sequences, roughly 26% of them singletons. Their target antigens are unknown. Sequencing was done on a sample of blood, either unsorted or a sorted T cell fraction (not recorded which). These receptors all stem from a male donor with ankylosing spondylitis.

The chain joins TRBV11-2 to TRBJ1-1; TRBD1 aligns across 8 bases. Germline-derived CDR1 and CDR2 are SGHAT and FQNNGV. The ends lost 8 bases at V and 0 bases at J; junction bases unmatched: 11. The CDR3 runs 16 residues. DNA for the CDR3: TGTGCCAGCCGCCGACTCCAGGGGGCCTTGAACACTGAAGCTTTCTTT. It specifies CASRRLQGALNTEAFF. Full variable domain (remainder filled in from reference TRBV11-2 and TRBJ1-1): EAGVAQSPRYKIIEKRQSVAFWCNPISGHATLYWYQQILGQGPKLLIQFQNNGVVDDSQLPKDRFSAERLKGVDSTLKIQPAKLEDSAVYLCASRRLQGALNTEAFFGQGTRLTVV.

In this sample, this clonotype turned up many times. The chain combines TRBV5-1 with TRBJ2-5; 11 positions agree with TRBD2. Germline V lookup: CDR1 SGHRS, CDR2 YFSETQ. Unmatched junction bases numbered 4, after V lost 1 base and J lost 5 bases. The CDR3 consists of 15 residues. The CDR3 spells CASSLTSGRYETQYF. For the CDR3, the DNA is TGCGCCAGCAGCTTGACTAGCGGGAGATACGAGACCCAGTACTTC.

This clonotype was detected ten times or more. The CDR3 is CASSDRGSSYNEQFF. The CDR3 bases are TGCGCCAGCAGTGATCGAGGGAGCTCCTACAATGAGCAGTTCTTC. This chain links TRBV10-1 with TRBJ2-1; weak D call: TRBD2 (5 bases). Germline assignment: CDR1 WNHNN and CDR2 SYGVQD (reference sequence). This CDR3 has 15 residues. The V end was cut by 3 bases, the J end by 0 bases, with 9 bases between.

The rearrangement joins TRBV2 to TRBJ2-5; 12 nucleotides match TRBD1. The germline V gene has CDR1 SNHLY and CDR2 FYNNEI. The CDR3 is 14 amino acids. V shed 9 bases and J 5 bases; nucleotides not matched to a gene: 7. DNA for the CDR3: TGTGCCAGTATTCGGGACAGGGGGCCTGAGACCCAGTACTTC. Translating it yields CASIRDRGPETQYF.

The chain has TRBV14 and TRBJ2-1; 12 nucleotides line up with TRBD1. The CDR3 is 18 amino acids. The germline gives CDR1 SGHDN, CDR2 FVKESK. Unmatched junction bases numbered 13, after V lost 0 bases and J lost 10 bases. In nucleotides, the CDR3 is TGTGCCAGCAGCCAAGAGTTCTCGGGACAGGGGGCGCGGGAGGAGCAGTTCTTC. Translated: CASSQEFSGQGAREEQFF.

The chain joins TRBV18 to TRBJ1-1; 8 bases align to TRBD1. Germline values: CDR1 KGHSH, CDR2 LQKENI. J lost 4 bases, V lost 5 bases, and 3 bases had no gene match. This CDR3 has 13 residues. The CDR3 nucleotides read TGTGCCAGCTCAGACAGGGGTTTCACTGAAGCTTTCTTT. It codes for CASSDRGFTEAFF.

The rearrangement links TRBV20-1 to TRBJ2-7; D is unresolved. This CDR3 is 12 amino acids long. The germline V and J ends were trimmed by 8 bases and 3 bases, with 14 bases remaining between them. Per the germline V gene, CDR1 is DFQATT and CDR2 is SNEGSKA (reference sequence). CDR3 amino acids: CSPELRRYEQYF. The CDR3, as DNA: TGCAGTCCCGAATTACGCCGCTACGAGCAGTACTTC.

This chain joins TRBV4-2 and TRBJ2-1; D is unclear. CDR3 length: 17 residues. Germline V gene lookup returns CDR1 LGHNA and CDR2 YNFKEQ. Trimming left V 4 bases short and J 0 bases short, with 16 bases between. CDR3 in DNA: TGTGCCAGCAGCCCCCTCCCCGCCCCGAACTCCTACAATGAGCAGTTCTTC. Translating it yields CASSPLPAPNSYNEQFF.

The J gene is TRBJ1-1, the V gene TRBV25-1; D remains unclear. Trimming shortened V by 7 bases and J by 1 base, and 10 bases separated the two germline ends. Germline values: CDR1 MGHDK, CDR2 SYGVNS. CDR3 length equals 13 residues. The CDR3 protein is CASTARPNTEAFF. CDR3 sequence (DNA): TGTGCCAGCACGGCCAGGCCGAACACTGAAGCTTTCTTT.

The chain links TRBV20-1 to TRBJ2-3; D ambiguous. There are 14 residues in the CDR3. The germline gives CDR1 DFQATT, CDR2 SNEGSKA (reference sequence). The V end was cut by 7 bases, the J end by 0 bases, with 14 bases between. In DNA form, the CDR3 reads TGCAGTGGAAGACCCCCGTTGAGCACAGATACGCAGTATTTT. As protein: CSGRPPLSTDTQYF.